These T cell receptor beta chains were read from a single sample in a study of regulatory T cells in long-lasting Graves disease. TCRdb re-called the multiplex PCR reads with MiXCR, one entry per CDR3 protein. Of over 500,000 distinct CDR3 sequences in the sample, around 16% are singletons; the top ten hold around 12%. The same specimen was also included in a second study, on T cells in Graves' hyperthyroidism and ophthalmopathy.

The sequencing used peripheral blood mononuclear cells (PBMCs), collected at new diagnosis, from a patient treated with antithyroid drugs. The source is a man aged 18 to 30 with Graves disease. The CDR3 runs from the conserved cysteine through the conserved F or W. The D gene is left open where the match is weak. Some rows mark clone size as missing; the rest say once, few, many or name a class of expanded clone.

len: 12
j_gene: TRBJ2-5
abundance: many
v_gene: TRBV12-3/TRBV12-4
d_gene: NA
CDR3aa: CASGGHQETQYF
CDR3nt: TGTGCCAGCGGGGGGCACCAAGAGACCCAGTACTTC

len: 18
j_gene: TRBJ2-1
abundance: many
v_gene: TRBV28
d_gene: TRBD2
CDR3aa: CASSSLEGAGGPSGEQFF
CDR3nt: TGTGCCAGCAGTTCCCTCGAGGGAGCGGGAGGGCCCTCGGGTGAGCAGTTCTTC

len: 14
j_gene: TRBJ2-1
abundance: NA
v_gene: TRBV29-1
d_gene: TRBD2
CDR3aa: CSVAGGSSYNEQFF
CDR3nt: TGCAGCGTTGCGGGCGGGAGCTCCTACAATGAGCAGTTCTTC

len: 15
j_gene: TRBJ1-2
abundance: few
v_gene: TRBV27
d_gene: NA
CDR3aa: CASSPRLRGNYGYTF
CDR3nt: TGTGCCAGCAGTCCGAGGCTACGGGGGAACTATGGCTACACCTTC

len: 14
j_gene: TRBJ1-1
abundance: many
v_gene: TRBV7-2
d_gene: NA
CDR3aa: CASSPLWGGTEAFF
CDR3nt: TGTGCCAGCAGCCCCCTCTGGGGCGGGACTGAAGCTTTCTTT

len: 13
j_gene: TRBJ2-1
abundance: few
v_gene: TRBV11-2
d_gene: TRBD2
CDR3aa: CASSLGSSGRAFF
CDR3nt: TGTGCCAGCAGCTTAGGATCTAGCGGGAGGGCGTTCTTC

len: 17
j_gene: TRBJ1-4
abundance: many
v_gene: TRBV28
d_gene: NA
CDR3aa: CASRAFSGGVTNEKLFF
CDR3nt: TGTGCCAGCAGGGCATTTAGTGGCGGGGTAACTAATGAAAAACTGTTTTTT

len: 15
j_gene: TRBJ2-7
abundance: NA
v_gene: TRBV7-6
d_gene: TRBD1
CDR3aa: CASSLGLGQSYEQYF
CDR3nt: TGTGCCAGCAGCTTAGGATTGGGACAGTCCTACGAGCAGTACTTC

len: 15
j_gene: TRBJ2-7
abundance: few
v_gene: TRBV11-2
d_gene: TRBD1
CDR3aa: CASSQEGDSAYEQYF
CDR3nt: TGTGCCAGCAGCCAAGAGGGGGACAGCGCCTACGAGCAGTACTTC

len: 14
j_gene: TRBJ1-1
abundance: NA
v_gene: TRBV4-1
d_gene: NA
CDR3aa: CASSQQGMNTEAFF
CDR3nt: TGCGCCAGCAGCCAGCAGGGGATGAACACTGAAGCTTTCTTT

len: 12
j_gene: TRBJ1-2
abundance: many
v_gene: TRBV20-1
d_gene: NA
CDR3aa: CSGKDSLYGYTF
CDR3nt: TGCAGTGGGAAGGACAGTCTCTATGGCTACACCTTC

len: 14
j_gene: TRBJ2-1
abundance: NA
v_gene: TRBV6-1
d_gene: TRBD2
CDR3aa: CASVPGLAFNEQFF
CDR3nt: TGTGCCAGCGTCCCGGGACTAGCATTCAATGAGCAGTTCTTC

len: 16
j_gene: TRBJ2-2
abundance: few
v_gene: TRBV5-5
d_gene: TRBD2
CDR3aa: CASSSSSGTNTGELFF
CDR3nt: TGTGCCAGCAGCTCCTCTAGCGGGACTAACACCGGGGAGCTGTTTTTT

len: 14
j_gene: TRBJ2-7
abundance: many
v_gene: TRBV7-9
d_gene: TRBD2
CDR3aa: CASSLLSGAYEQYF
CDR3nt: TGTGCCAGCAGCTTACTCAGCGGGGCCTACGAGCAGTACTTC

len: 17
j_gene: TRBJ1-2
abundance: NA
v_gene: TRBV2
d_gene: NA
CDR3aa: CASSESGAVRVNYGYTF
CDR3nt: TGTGCCAGCAGTGAAAGTGGGGCGGTTAGAGTAAACTATGGCTACACCTTC

len: 15
j_gene: TRBJ2-1
abundance: many
v_gene: TRBV27
d_gene: TRBD2
CDR3aa: CASSWRREQINEQFF
CDR3nt: TGTGCCAGCAGTTGGAGGCGGGAGCAGATCAATGAGCAGTTCTTC

len: 15
j_gene: TRBJ1-1
abundance: NA
v_gene: TRBV7-9
d_gene: TRBD1
CDR3aa: CASSGTTGLNTEAFF
CDR3nt: TGTGCCAGCAGCGGAACGACAGGGTTAAACACTGAAGCTTTCTTT

len: 13
j_gene: TRBJ1-2
abundance: few
v_gene: TRBV29-1
d_gene: NA
CDR3aa: CSVVSGESYGYTF
CDR3nt: TGCAGCGTTGTTTCCGGGGAGAGTTATGGCTACACCTTC

len: 14
j_gene: TRBJ2-7
abundance: NA
v_gene: TRBV14
d_gene: NA
CDR3aa: CASSQAQGPYEQYF
CDR3nt: TGTGCCAGCAGCCAAGCACAGGGCCCCTACGAGCAGTACTTC

len: 14
j_gene: TRBJ2-7
abundance: many
v_gene: TRBV6-1
d_gene: NA
CDR3aa: CASSELGSSYEQYF
CDR3nt: TGTGCCAGCAGTGAATTAGGGAGCTCCTACGAGCAGTACTTC

len: 15
j_gene: TRBJ1-3
abundance: few
v_gene: TRBV7-3
d_gene: NA
CDR3aa: CASSFAGEPPNTIYF
CDR3nt: TGTGCCAGCAGCTTTGCAGGGGAGCCGCCAAACACCATATATTTT

len: 16
j_gene: TRBJ2-7
abundance: few
v_gene: TRBV19
d_gene: NA
CDR3aa: CASSLSGTQGGYEQYF
CDR3nt: TGTGCCAGTAGTCTATCCGGGACTCAGGGAGGCTACGAGCAGTACTTC

len: 14
j_gene: TRBJ2-7
abundance: NA
v_gene: TRBV5-4
d_gene: NA
CDR3aa: CASSTSQGFYEQYF
CDR3nt: TGTGCCAGCAGCACCAGCCAGGGGTTCTACGAGCAGTACTTC

len: 16
j_gene: TRBJ2-7
abundance: many
v_gene: TRBV11-1
d_gene: TRBD2
CDR3aa: CASSPGGGRGPYEQYF
CDR3nt: TGTGCCAGCAGCCCAGGAGGCGGGAGGGGCCCCTACGAGCAGTACTTC

len: 15
j_gene: TRBJ2-6
abundance: NA
v_gene: TRBV27
d_gene: NA
CDR3aa: CASSKGSSGANVLTF
CDR3nt: TGTGCCAGCAGTAAGGGGTCCTCTGGGGCCAACGTCCTGACTTTC

len: 17
j_gene: TRBJ2-1
abundance: NA
v_gene: TRBV25-1
d_gene: TRBD1
CDR3aa: CASSDSAGGAVYNEQFF
CDR3nt: TGTGCCAGCAGTGATTCAGCAGGGGGCGCAGTCTACAATGAGCAGTTCTTC

len: 12
j_gene: TRBJ1-2
abundance: few
v_gene: TRBV12-5
d_gene: NA
CDR3aa: CASGVQPYGYTF
CDR3nt: TGTGCTAGTGGTGTCCAGCCTTATGGCTACACCTTC

len: 15
j_gene: TRBJ1-6
abundance: NA
v_gene: TRBV20-1
d_gene: TRBD1
CDR3aa: CSARSGAGGDSPLHF
CDR3nt: TGCAGTGCTAGGTCCGGGGCAGGGGGCGATTCACCCCTCCACTTT